The 31 T cell receptor beta chains reported below all come from one sample, sequenced in a study of OX40 agonist ivuxolimab in advanced cancers. Clones were sequenced by immunoSEQ multiplex PCR, and TCRdb holds only the in-frame ones, with some missing. The table shows around 50,000 clones, with 84% occurring only once. Sequencing was performed on CD4+ or CD8+ T cells sorted from blood, taken in a trial of the OX40 agonist ivuxolimab. The receptors derive from an adult with an advanced solid tumor such as melanoma, head and neck, liver or kidney cancer.

This chain links TRBV10-3 with TRBJ1-2; a weak D match, TRBD1 (6 bases). Germline CDR1 ENHRY, CDR2 SYGVKD. V was clipped by 0 bases and J by 6 bases, with 11 bases between them. This CDR3 spans 14 amino acids. CDR3 sequence reads: CAISESTGRHGYTF. The CDR3 bases are TGTGCCATCAGTGAGTCGACAGGCAGACATGGCTACACCTTC.

This rearrangement joins TRBV9 to TRBJ2-1, with 9 bases fitting TRBD2. CDR1 is SGDLS and CDR2 is YYNGEE in the germline V gene. V was clipped by 0 bases and J by 4 bases; unmatched bases: 11. This CDR3 region has 18 residues. The CDR3: CASSVVGAETSGYNEQFF. CDR3 bases: TGTGCCAGCAGCGTAGTTGGTGCGGAGACTAGCGGATACAATGAGCAGTTCTTC. Full variable domain (missing parts from reference TRBV9 and TRBJ2-1): DSGVTQTPKHLITATGQRVTLRCSPRSGDLSVYWYQQSLDQGLQFLIQYYNGEERAKGNILERFSAQQFPDLHSELNLSSLELGDSALYFCASSVVGAETSGYNEQFFGPGTRLTVL.

The V and J genes are TRBV6-1 and TRBJ2-2, with D perhaps TRBD1 (5 bases). CDR1 is MNHNS and CDR2 is SASEGT in the germline V gene. V lost 1 base and J 6 bases, leaving 9 bases between the germline ends. The CDR3 runs 14 residues. The CDR3 region has the DNA TGTGCCAGCAGTGAAGTGGAAGGGGCCGGGGAGCTGTTTTTT. As protein: CASSEVEGAGELFF.

The V and J genes are TRBV10-3 and TRBJ1-3, with a possible D match to TRBD1 (5 bases). V was cut by 6 bases and J by 0 bases, with 15 bases left in between. The germline V gene encodes CDR1 ENHRY and CDR2 SYGVKD. This CDR3 comprises 16 residues. DNA of the CDR3: TGTGCCATCAGCGGGGGTTTGGGGGACTCTGGAAACACCATATATTTT. Residues: CAISGGLGDSGNTIYF.

A few counts support this clone. The chain uses TRBV5-1 and TRBJ1-4; D unresolved. V lost 0 bases and J lost 10, with 13 bases in between. Germline CDR1 and CDR2: SGHRS and YFSETQ. The CDR3 covers 14 residues. The CDR3 DNA reads TGCGCCAGCAGCTTGGAGGCAAAAGGAGGAAAACTGTTTTTT. It translates to CASSLEAKGGKLFF.

The chain combines TRBV7-2 with TRBJ2-7; 7 nucleotides align to TRBD2. CDR1 and CDR2 from the germline V gene are SGHTA and FQGNSA. J gave up 5 bases and V 5 bases, and 9 bases lay outside the gene matches. The CDR3 totals 14 residues. The CDR3 region has the DNA TGTGCCAGCAGCCCCGGCGGGAGCCGCCACGAGCAGTACTTC. Protein sequence: CASSPGGSRHEQYF.

This chain links TRBV28 with TRBJ2-1; D ambiguous. V was shortened by 3 bases and J by 8 bases, with 11 bases between the two germline ends. The CDR3 runs 13 residues. The germline V gene has CDR1 MDHEN and CDR2 SYDVKM. CDR3 in amino acids: CASSFDLVDEQFF. CDR3 coding DNA: TGTGCCAGCAGTTTTGACCTAGTCGATGAGCAGTTCTTC.

J is TRBJ2-6 and V is TRBV29-1; D not certain. The germline V and J ends were trimmed by 3 bases and 4 bases, with 10 bases remaining between them. CDR3 length: 14 residues. Per germline, CDR1 SQVTM and CDR2 ANQGSEA. CDR3 DNA sequence: TGCAGCGTTGAGGGCGTGCCGGGGGCCAACGTCCTGACTTTC. It yields the protein CSVEGVPGANVLTF. Full variable domain (outside the CDR3, taken from reference TRBV29-1 and TRBJ2-6): SAVISQKPSRDICQRGTSLTIQCQVDSQVTMMFWYRQQPGQSLTLIATANQGSEATYESGFVIDKFPISRPNLTFSTLTVSNMSPEDSSIYLCSVEGVPGANVLTFGAGSRLTVL.

This clone occurred once. J is TRBJ2-1 and V is TRBV4-2; 10 bases match TRBD2. V lost 4 bases, J lost 8 bases, and 11 bases stayed unmatched. The CDR3 has 16 amino acids. CDR1 is LGHNA and CDR2 is YNFKEQ in the germline V gene. The CDR3, as DNA: TGTGCCAGCAGCCCGCGACGGCTAGCGGGAGTTGATGAGCAGTTCTTC. Protein sequence: CASSPRRLAGVDEQFF.

The genes are TRBV27 and TRBJ1-5; D possibly corresponds to TRBD1 (5 bases). Trimming took 2 bases from V and 6 from J, leaving 11 bases between them. The CDR3 consists of 14 residues. In germline, CDR1 is MNHEY, CDR2 SMNVEV (reference sequence). The CDR3 reads CASSLQGATQPQHF. The CDR3 DNA follows: TGTGCCAGCAGTTTACAGGGCGCGACTCAGCCCCAGCATTTT.

V gene TRBV30 combines with J gene TRBJ2-7, with D perhaps matching TRBD2 (6 bases). The germline V and J ends were trimmed by 7 bases and 5 bases, with 18 bases remaining between them. The germline gives CDR1 GTSNPN, CDR2 SVGIG (reference sequence). The CDR3 covers 13 residues. The CDR3 is CAFTMTSINEQYF. The CDR3 coding sequence is TGTGCCTTTACGATGACTAGTATCAACGAGCAGTACTTC.

The gene calls are TRBV6-5 and TRBJ2-5; D gene ambiguous. CDR3 size: 15 residues. With 6 bases removed from V and 5 bases from J, the gap between germline ends came to 19 bases. Per the germline V gene, CDR1 is MNHEY and CDR2 is SVGAGI. The CDR3 spells CASRTLAKARETQYF. CDR3 bases: TGTGCCAGCAGGACGTTGGCCAAGGCTCGGGAGACCCAGTACTTC.

The V gene is TRBV11-2, the J gene TRBJ2-1; no clear D. The V gene's germline CDR1 is SGHAT and CDR2 FQNNGV. The CDR3 totals 13 residues. V lost 2 bases to trimming and J lost 3 bases, with 5 bases between them. CDR3 nucleotide sequence: TGTGCCAGCAGCTTAAACAGCTACAATGAGCAGTTCTTC. Residues: CASSLNSYNEQFF. The full variable domain, rest sourced from reference TRBV11-2 and TRBJ2-1, is EAGVAQSPRYKIIEKRQSVAFWCNPISGHATLYWYQQILGQGPKLLIQFQNNGVVDDSQLPKDRFSAERLKGVDSTLKIQPAKLEDSAVYLCASSLNSYNEQFFGPGTRLTVL.

This clone was seen only once. The V gene is TRBV6-1, the J gene TRBJ2-7; D could derive from TRBD1 or TRBD2 (5 bases each). The ends were cut back, 9 bases at V and 5 bases at J, with 11 bases in the middle. The CDR3 sequence is 11 residues long. Germline V CDR1 and CDR2: MNHNS, SASEGT. CDR3 residues: CASRRDDEQYF. The DNA of the CDR3 is TGTGCCAGTCGAAGGGACGACGAGCAGTACTTC.

The chain carries TRBV10-3 and TRBJ1-1, with 11 bases identical to TRBD1. Germline CDR1 reads ENHRY; CDR2 reads SYGVKD. J lost 6 bases, V lost 7 bases, and 13 bases had no gene match. There are 16 residues in the CDR3. Here the CDR3 reads CAITEERGQGGSEAFF. Here the CDR3 DNA reads TGTGCCATCACCGAGGAGAGGGGACAGGGGGGCTCTGAAGCTTTCTTT.

The CDR3 DNA is TGTGCCATCAGTGACAGGGGGAGGGGAGAGACCCAGTACTTC. It is translated as CAISDRGRGETQYF. The chain carries TRBV10-3 and TRBJ2-5, with D possibly being TRBD1 or TRBD2 (7 bases each). V shed 3 bases and J shed 4 bases, with 12 bases lying between them. Germline V gene sequence: CDR1 ENHRY, CDR2 SYGVKD. CDR3 length: 14 amino acids.

The genes are TRBV28 and TRBJ1-5; D remains unclear. The CDR3 has 15 amino acids. V was clipped by 7 bases and J by 4 bases, with 17 bases between them. Germline CDR1 MDHEN, CDR2 SYDVKM. The CDR3 loop reads CASTRSHLGNQPQHF. DNA of the CDR3: TGTGCCAGCACCCGGTCCCACTTAGGGAATCAGCCCCAGCATTTT.

The rearrangement uses TRBV6-6 and TRBJ1-1; D unclear. The CDR3 is 15 residues long. The V end was cut by 6 bases, the J end by 1 base, with 15 bases between. CDR1 and CDR2 from the germline V gene are MNHNY and SVGAGI (reference sequence). CDR3 nucleotide sequence: TGTGCCAGCAGCCCCGGCGGAGTTCGGAACACTGAAGCTTTCTTT. This sequence encodes CASSPGGVRNTEAFF.

The chain employs TRBV5-1 and TRBJ2-7; D remains unclear. The CDR3 contains 14 residues. V shed 0 bases and J shed 1 base, with 8 bases lying between them. CDR1 is SGHRS, CDR2 YFSETQ, per germline. This CDR3 is CASSLALTSYEQYF. The DNA for the CDR3 is TGCGCCAGCAGCTTGGCTCTCACATCCTACGAGCAGTACTTC.

V is TRBV11-2 and J is TRBJ2-3; D may be TRBD1 (5 bases). Germline loops: CDR1 SGHAT, CDR2 FQNNGV. The ends were cut back, 0 bases at V and 0 bases at J, with 10 bases in the middle. CDR3 size: 16 residues. In nucleotides, the CDR3 is TGTGCCAGCAGCTTAGATCTCCCAGGGAGCACAGATACGCAGTATTTT. This codes for CASSLDLPGSTDTQYF.

The chain uses TRBV6-5 and TRBJ1-2, with no clear D. The length of the CDR3 is 14 residues. From germline, CDR1 is MNHEY and CDR2 SVGAGI. Trimming removed 4 bases from V and 4 bases from J, with 13 bases in between. CDR3 nucleotides: TGTGCCAGCAGTTCGCCGCCGACCGTCTATGGCTACACCTTC. Its translation is CASSSPPTVYGYTF.

V gene TRBV7-9 combines with J gene TRBJ2-7; tentatively, D is TRBD1 (6 bases). The CDR3 is 13 residues long. From germline, CDR1 is SEHNR and CDR2 FQNEAQ (reference sequence). V lost 2 bases to trimming and J lost 7 bases, with 12 bases between them. Written as DNA, the CDR3 is TGTGCCAGCAGCTTAAAAGGGGGTAGTGAGCAGTACTTC. Residues: CASSLKGGSEQYF.

The V and J genes are TRBV7-2 and TRBJ2-3; 7 nucleotides line up with TRBD2. CDR3 length: 15 amino acids. After removal of 7 bases from V and 0 bases from J, the junction contained 7 bases not matched to a gene. Germline lookup yields CDR1 SGHTA and CDR2 FQGNSA. The CDR3 sequence is CASIWEGKSTDTQYF. In nucleotides, the CDR3 is TGTGCCAGCATTTGGGAGGGTAAAAGCACAGATACGCAGTATTTT.

The chain carries TRBV18 and TRBJ2-1, with TRBD2 identical over 10 bases. CDR3 length: 13 amino acids. Germline-derived CDR1 and CDR2 are KGHSH and LQKENI. The V and J ends lost 8 bases and 7 bases, in that order; junction bases with no gene match: 5. CDR3 region: CASATSGKNEQFF. Written as DNA, the CDR3 is TGTGCCAGCGCTACTAGCGGGAAAAATGAGCAGTTCTTC.

This chain uses TRBV27 with TRBJ1-2; TRBD1 aligns across 10 bases. With 2 bases clipped from V and 5 bases from J, the junction kept 5 bases outside the gene matches. The CDR3 covers 15 residues. Per germline, CDR1 MNHEY and CDR2 SMNVEV (reference sequence). This CDR3 is CASSLMPGQGYGYTF. The CDR3 DNA reads TGTGCCAGCAGTTTAATGCCGGGACAGGGGTATGGCTACACCTTC.

The J gene is TRBJ2-7, the V gene TRBV10-3; tentative D call: TRBD2 (7 bases). The V and J ends lost 7 bases and 4 bases respectively, with 20 bases between them. The germline V gene has CDR1 ENHRY and CDR2 SYGVKD. This CDR3 is 15 amino acids long. CDR3 in amino acids: CAIKESGEGDYEQYF. In DNA, the CDR3 is TGTGCCATCAAAGAGAGCGGGGAGGGGGATTACGAGCAGTACTTC.

Details on this clone: In the same sample, other DNA sequences code for this CDR3. V usage is TRBV28 and J usage is TRBJ2-5; no clear D gene. This CDR3 comprises 15 residues. Trimming took off 4 bases at V and 5 bases at J, with 17 bases between the two ends. The germline gives CDR1 MDHEN, CDR2 SYDVKM. CDR3 residues: CASSSPELIQETQYF. The CDR3 DNA is TGTGCCAGCAGTTCCCCCGAACTCATACAGGAGACCCAGTACTTC.

This clone was seen once. The rearrangement uses TRBV10-3 and TRBJ1-1; D gene uncertain. The CDR3 runs to 13 residues. Germline CDR1 is ENHRY and CDR2 is SYGVKD. Trimming took 3 bases from V and 1 from J, leaving 6 bases between them. CDR3 DNA: TGTGCCATCAGTGATTACAAGAACACTGAAGCTTTCTTT. It is translated as CAISDYKNTEAFF.

The rearrangement joins TRBV5-6 to TRBJ2-3; TRBD2 might be the D (6 bases). The V end was cut by 2 bases, the J end by 2 bases, with 12 bases between. In germline, CDR1 is SGHDT, CDR2 YYEEEE. This CDR3 contains 15 residues. CDR3 bases: TGTGCCAGCAGCTTTGCCGAGCGGGTCACAGATACGCAGTATTTT. Translating it yields CASSFAERVTDTQYF.

The rearrangement joins TRBV9 to TRBJ2-2, with D perhaps matching TRBD2 (6 bases). Germline loops: CDR1 SGDLS, CDR2 YYNGEE. This CDR3 contains 16 residues. V gave up 0 bases and J gave up 1 base, with 10 bases separating them. CDR3 nucleotide sequence: TGTGCCAGCAGCGTAGGTGGGACTTGGAACACCGGGGAGCTGTTTTTT. The encoded protein is CASSVGGTWNTGELFF. Full variable domain (outside the CDR3, taken from reference TRBV9 and TRBJ2-2): DSGVTQTPKHLITATGQRVTLRCSPRSGDLSVYWYQQSLDQGLQFLIQYYNGEERAKGNILERFSAQQFPDLHSELNLSSLELGDSALYFCASSVGGTWNTGELFFGEGSRLTVL.

V is TRBV6-6 and J is TRBJ1-5; no clear D. The CDR3 runs 15 residues. Germline-derived CDR1 and CDR2 are MNHNY and SVGAGI (reference sequence). V shed 4 bases and J shed 0 bases, with 10 bases lying between them. The CDR3 DNA reads TGTGCCAGCAGTTCCAGAGCTGATAGCAATCAGCCCCAGCATTTT. It is translated as CASSSRADSNQPQHF.